This T cell receptor (beta chain) was recorded in a study of early T cells in non-severe SARS-CoV-2 infection. In the study overall: Sequencing targeted bulk RNA from unsorted whole blood, leaving chains unpaired.

Separate cDNA molecules each had unique molecular identifiers attached to them. TCRdb independently ran MiXCR on the 5' RACE reads; one entry per CDR3 protein. This sample has about 76,000 distinct CDR3 sequences, with 10% to 12% found just once. The length of the CDR3 is 19 residues. CDR1 and CDR2 from the germline V gene are SGHAT and FQDESV (reference sequence). V shed 4 bases and J 0 bases; nucleotides not matched to a gene: 10. A note on this clonotype: What it binds is unknown.

The study's findings and limits: Lookups in VDJdb leaned toward anti-spike CD8 responses and missed private and CD4 specificities.

Material: whole blood. The chain links TRBV11-1 to TRBJ2-1, with TRBD2 identical over 12 bases. The receptor comes from an adult who was a healthcare worker with PCR-confirmed SARS-CoV-2 infection or an uninfected control (not recorded which). DNA for the CDR3: TGTGCCAGCAGCTCCAGGACTAGCGGGGCCTCCAGCTCCTACAATGAGCAGTTCTTC. Amino acid sequence: CASSSRTSGASSSYNEQFF.